The rows below give T cell receptor beta chains drawn from one sample of a study of blood T cell repertoires in COVID-19. Assay: immunoSEQ multiplex PCR; the TCRdb copy retains only in-frame clones and omits some. Seen here are roughly 180,000 clones, around nine tenths observed once, and the top ten hold 2.1%. Sequencing was performed on peripheral blood. All receptors come from a man in his 70s with active or convalescent COVID-19. Each CDR3 is given with its conserved first and last residue. A D gene is named only where the DNA matches it firmly. Rows give clone size only sometimes, using once, few, many, or a class for an expanded clone.

V	J	size	D	length	DNA	CDR3
TRBV10-3	TRBJ2-1	once	TRBD1	14	TGTGCCATCACGGGACAGGGTAGGATCAATGAGCAGTTCTTC	CAITGQGRINEQFF
TRBV10-3	TRBJ2-1	few	TRBD2	15	TGTGCCATCAGTGCTAGCGGGGGCTCCTACAATGAGCAGTTCTTC	CAISASGGSYNEQFF
TRBV12-5	TRBJ2-3	.	TRBD1	16	TGTGCTAGTGGGAACGGGGACAGGGGGTTTTTCGATACGCAGTATTTT	CASGNGDRGFFDTQYF
TRBV7-7	TRBJ2-3	.	TRBD2	14	TGTGCCAGCAGCTCGGCGGGAGTCACAGATACGCAGTATTTT	CASSSAGVTDTQYF
TRBV19	TRBJ1-2	.	.	11	TGTGCCAGTAGTGCTTCGCGGGGCTACACCTTC	CASSASRGYTF
TRBV7-9	TRBJ1-4	.	.	14	TGTGCCAGCAGCGGGGCAGGGAAAAACGAAAAACTGTTTTTT	CASSGAGKNEKLFF
TRBV2	TRBJ2-7	.	.	12	TGTGCCAGCATCCCCAATTCCTACGAGCAGTACTTC	CASIPNSYEQYF
TRBV6-6	TRBJ2-1	.	TRBD2	21	TGTGCCAGCAGTCCGCGGCGACTAGCGGGGACTCAAGGCCCCCATAGCAATGAGCAGTTCTTC	CASSPRRLAGTQGPHSNEQFF
TRBV3-1/TRBV3-2	TRBJ1-4	.	TRBD1	16	TGTGCCAGCAGCCAACCTAGTGGGGACAGTAATGAAAAACTGTTTTTT	CASSQPSGDSNEKLFF
TRBV19	TRBJ2-7	.	.	12	TGTGCCAGTAATCAACAGAACTACGAGCAGTACTTC	CASNQQNYEQYF
TRBV2	TRBJ2-6	once	.	17	TGTGCCAGCACCCAGGGACTCCGATTCAGTGGGGCCAACGTCCTGACTTTC	CASTQGLRFSGANVLTF
TRBV7-2	TRBJ1-5	few	.	12	TGTGCCAGCAGCCTACAGGATCAGCCCCAGCATTTT	CASSLQDQPQHF
TRBV11-2	TRBJ2-7	.	TRBD2	15	TGTGCCAGCAGCCGGGGACTAGCGGGATCCTACGAGCAGTACTTC	CASSRGLAGSYEQYF
TRBV30	TRBJ2-7	.	.	12	TGTGCCTGGGACAGTCCTACCTACGAGCAGTACTTC	CAWDSPTYEQYF
TRBV3-1/TRBV3-2	TRBJ1-2	.	.	14	TGTGCCAGCAGCCAACCGGGACAAGCCAGGAGCTACACCTTC	CASSQPGQARSYTF
TRBV6-5	TRBJ1-2	once	.	11	TGTGCCAGCAGTCTCAACGGTGGCTACACCTTC	CASSLNGGYTF
TRBV28	TRBJ2-2	.	TRBD1	16	TGTGCCAGCAGTTCCCCAGGACAGGGAGGTACCGGGGAGCTGTTTTTT	CASSSPGQGGTGELFF
TRBV11-2	TRBJ1-6	.	TRBD1	14	TGTGCCAGCAGCCCGACAGGGGCGCATTCACCCCTCCACTTT	CASSPTGAHSPLHF
TRBV7-2	TRBJ2-7	.	TRBD2	17	TGTGCCAGCAGCTCAGGACTAGCGGGAGGGTACTCCTACGAGCAGTACTTC	CASSSGLAGGYSYEQYF
TRBV11-2	TRBJ2-4	once	.	16	TGTGCCAGCAGCCAAGGGGAACTGATAGCCAAAAACATTCAGTACTTC	CASSQGELIAKNIQYF
TRBV27	TRBJ1-1	.	.	15	TGTGCCAGCAGTTTATCATTCGGGGTAGGAGCTGAAGCTTTCTTT	CASSLSFGVGAEAFF
TRBV27	TRBJ2-7	.	.	14	.	CASSFLAGSDEQYF
TRBV5-4	TRBJ1-1	.	.	12	TGTGCCAGCAAAACAGCGAACACTGAAGCTTTCTTT	CASKTANTEAFF
TRBV6-2/TRBV6-3	TRBJ2-1	.	TRBD2	14	TGTGCCAGCAGCTTTAGCGGGGGGAAAGGGGATCAGTTCTTC	CASSFSGGKGDQFF
TRBV6-5	TRBJ2-3	.	TRBD1	14	TGTGCCAGCACATCGACAGGGCCCACAGATACGCAGTATTTT	CASTSTGPTDTQYF
TRBV28	TRBJ2-3	.	.	15	TGTGCCAGCAGTTTACTACAGGGTAGCACAGATACGCAGTATTTT	CASSLLQGSTDTQYF
TRBV10-2	TRBJ1-5	.	.	15	TGCGCCAGCAGCGGCGGGACGGAGTCCTATCAGCCCCAGCATTTT	CASSGGTESYQPQHF
TRBV7-2	TRBJ2-2	.	.	12	TGTGCCAGCAGCTCCTACACCGGGGAGCTGTTTTTT	CASSSYTGELFF
TRBV4-2	TRBJ2-7	.	TRBD2	16	TGTGCCAGCAGCCAGGAAAGCGGGAGCCGGTTTCGAGAGCAGTACTTC	CASSQESGSRFREQYF
TRBV7-9	TRBJ2-7	.	TRBD2	17	TGTGCCAGCAGCTTAGCCAGCGGGAGGCCGAGCTCCTACGAGCAGTACTTC	CASSLASGRPSSYEQYF
TRBV28	TRBJ2-7	few	.	16	TGTGCCAGCAGTTTAGGGAGTGGCCCCGATTTCTACGAGCAGTACTTC	CASSLGSGPDFYEQYF
TRBV2	TRBJ2-7	.	.	12	TGTGCCAGCATTGGTGGGGCGTACGAGCAGTACTTC	CASIGGAYEQYF
TRBV5-1	TRBJ1-1	.	TRBD1	14	TGCGCCAGCAGCTTGAGGGGGCGCGGGATTGAAGCTTTCTTT	CASSLRGRGIEAFF
TRBV27	TRBJ1-4	.	TRBD1	14	TGTGCCAGCAGTGCCAGGGGGCTGGGGGAAAAACTGTTTTTT	CASSARGLGEKLFF
TRBV18	TRBJ2-1	.	TRBD1	16	TGTGCCAGCTCACCTCCGGGACAGGGACCCTACAATGAGCAGTTCTTC	CASSPPGQGPYNEQFF
TRBV6-6	TRBJ1-1	.	.	16	TGTGCCAGCAGTGGGGGGGGTACAGTTATGAACACTGAAGCTTTCTTT	CASSGGGTVMNTEAFF
TRBV3-1/TRBV3-2	TRBJ1-2	once	.	14	TGTGCCAGCAGCCAGGCTGACAAAGGCTATGGCTACACCTTC	CASSQADKGYGYTF
TRBV7-2	TRBJ2-5	.	TRBD1	14	TGTGCCAGCAGCCAGGGGGCGGGACAAGAGACCCAGTACTTC	CASSQGAGQETQYF
TRBV7-7	TRBJ2-5	.	.	15	TGTGCTAGCAGCTTAGCGGCCGCAGATCAAGAGACCCAGTACTTC	CASSLAAADQETQYF
TRBV15	TRBJ1-4	few	.	14	TGTGCCACCAGCCGGACAGCATCGGGGGAAAAACTGTTTTTT	CATSRTASGEKLFF
TRBV28	TRBJ1-1	.	.	15	TGTGCCAGCAGGATGCTAACGACAGGAGCGACTGAAGCTTTCTTT	CASRMLTTGATEAFF
TRBV24-1	TRBJ2-5	many	.	16	TGTGCCACCAGTGATTGGAGGGTTAGCGTGGCAGAGACCCAGTACTTC	CATSDWRVSVAETQYF
TRBV5-1	TRBJ2-1	.	.	13	TGCGCCAGCAGCAGAAATCGGGACAATGAGCAGTTCTTC	CASSRNRDNEQFF
TRBV5-5	TRBJ1-5	few	.	14	TGTGCCAGCAGCTTGGGTTCGGGGGACGGGCCCCAGCATTTT	CASSLGSGDGPQHF
TRBV27	TRBJ2-2	.	TRBD1	16	TGTGCCAGCAGAAACGGACAGGAAAGAAACACCGGGGAGCTGTTTTTT	CASRNGQERNTGELFF
TRBV27	TRBJ2-2	.	TRBD1	15	TGTGCCAGCAGTGCCCAGGGGGCAGGGACCGGGGAGCTGTTTTTT	CASSAQGAGTGELFF
TRBV30	TRBJ2-2	.	TRBD2	16	TGTGCCTGGATTGCTTTGGGACTACAGAACACCGGGGAGCTGTTTTTT	CAWIALGLQNTGELFF
TRBV6-1	TRBJ1-2	.	TRBD1	14	TGTGCCAGCAGTGAACCCAGGGGGGCCTATGGCTACACCTTC	CASSEPRGAYGYTF
TRBV5-8	TRBJ1-5	.	.	14	TGTGCCAGCAGCCTCGTCCATTCCGGTCAGCCCCAGCATTTT	CASSLVHSGQPQHF